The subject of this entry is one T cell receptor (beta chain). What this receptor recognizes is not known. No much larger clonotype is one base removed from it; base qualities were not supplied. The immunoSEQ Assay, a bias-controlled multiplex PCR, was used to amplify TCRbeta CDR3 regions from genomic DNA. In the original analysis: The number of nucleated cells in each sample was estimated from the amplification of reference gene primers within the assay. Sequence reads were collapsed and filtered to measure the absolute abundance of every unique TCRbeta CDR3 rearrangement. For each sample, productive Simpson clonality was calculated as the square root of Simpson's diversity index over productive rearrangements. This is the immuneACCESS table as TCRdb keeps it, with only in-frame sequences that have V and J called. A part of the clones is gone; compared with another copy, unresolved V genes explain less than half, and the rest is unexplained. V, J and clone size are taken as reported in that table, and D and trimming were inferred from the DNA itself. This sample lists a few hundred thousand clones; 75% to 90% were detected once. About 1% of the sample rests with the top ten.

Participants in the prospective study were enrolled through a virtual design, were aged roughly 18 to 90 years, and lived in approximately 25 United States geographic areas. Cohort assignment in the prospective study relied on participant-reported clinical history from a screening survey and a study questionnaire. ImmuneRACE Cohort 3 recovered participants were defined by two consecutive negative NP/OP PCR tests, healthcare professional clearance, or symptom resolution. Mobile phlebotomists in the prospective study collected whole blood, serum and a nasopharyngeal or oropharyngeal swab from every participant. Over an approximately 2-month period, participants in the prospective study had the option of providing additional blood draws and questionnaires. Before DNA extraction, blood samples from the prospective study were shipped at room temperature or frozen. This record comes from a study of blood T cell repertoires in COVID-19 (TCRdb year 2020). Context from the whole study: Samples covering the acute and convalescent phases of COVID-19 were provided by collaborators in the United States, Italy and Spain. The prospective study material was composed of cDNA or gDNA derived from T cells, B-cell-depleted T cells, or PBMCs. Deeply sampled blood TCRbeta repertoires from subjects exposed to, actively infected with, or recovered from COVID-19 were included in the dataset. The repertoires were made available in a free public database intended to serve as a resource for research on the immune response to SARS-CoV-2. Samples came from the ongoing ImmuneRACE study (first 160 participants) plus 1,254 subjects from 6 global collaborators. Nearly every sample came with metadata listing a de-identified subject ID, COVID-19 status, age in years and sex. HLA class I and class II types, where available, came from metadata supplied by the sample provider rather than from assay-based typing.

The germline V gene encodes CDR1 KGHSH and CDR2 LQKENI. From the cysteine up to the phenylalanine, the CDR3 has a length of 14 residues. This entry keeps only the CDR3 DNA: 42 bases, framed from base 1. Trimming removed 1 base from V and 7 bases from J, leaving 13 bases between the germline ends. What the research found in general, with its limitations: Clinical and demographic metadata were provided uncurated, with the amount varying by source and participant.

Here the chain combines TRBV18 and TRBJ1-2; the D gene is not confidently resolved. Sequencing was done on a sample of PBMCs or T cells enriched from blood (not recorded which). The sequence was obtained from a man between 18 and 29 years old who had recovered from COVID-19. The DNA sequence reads TGTGCCAGCTCACCACGGCAGGAATGGTCTGGCTACACCTTC. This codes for CASSPRQEWSGYTF.